Listed here are 3 T cell receptor beta chains from one sample, sequenced in a study of blood T cell repertoires in COVID-19. Using immunoSEQ multiplex PCR, the repertoire was profiled, and TCRdb retains in-frame clones only, with some absent. The table has 72,000 or so clones, around 80% seen once. The specimen was peripheral blood. Receptors originate from a human donor in a cohort sampled during active COVID-19.

This clone was picked up a small number of times. The chain uses TRBV20-1 and TRBJ1-2; TRBD1 matches 8 bases. CDR1 and CDR2 from the germline V gene are DFQATT and SNEGSKA (reference sequence). V gave up 3 bases and J gave up 4 bases; unmatched junction bases: 7. CDR3 length equals 14 residues. The CDR3 DNA reads TGCAGTGCTAGTCCCGGACAGGGCCGCTATGGCTACACCTTC. Its protein product is CSASPGQGRYGYTF.

This chain connects TRBV28 to TRBJ1-5; D might be TRBD1 (5 bases). The V gene's germline CDR1 is MDHEN and CDR2 SYDVKM. CDR3 length: 12 amino acids. The V and J ends lost 10 bases and 3 bases respectively, with 10 bases between them. The CDR3 sequence is CATGTNNQPQHF. The CDR3 DNA is TGTGCCACAGGGACTAACAATCAGCCCCAGCATTTT.

The V call is TRBV2, the J call TRBJ1-5, with 8 bases identical to TRBD1. After removal of 1 base from V and 6 bases from J, the junction contained 8 bases not matched to a gene. The germline CDR1 and CDR2 sequences are SNHLY and FYNNEI. This CDR3 contains 16 residues. CDR3 residues: CASSEVGRGLGQPQHF. CDR3 sequence (DNA): TGTGCCAGCAGTGAAGTGGGCAGGGGGCTAGGTCAGCCCCAGCATTTT.